A selection of T cell receptor beta chains follows, all from one sample in a study of cytomegalovirus exposure and HLA in healthy donors. Method: immunoSEQ multiplex PCR; TCRdb's copy keeps in-frame clones and lacks some. The table lists approximately 59,000 clones, 80% to 95% of them singletons. Sequences were obtained from PBMCs. Every receptor here comes from a man younger than 30 in good health and CMV-seropositive. The CDR3 runs from the conserved cysteine through the conserved F or W. Fields, in order: V gene, D gene, J gene, clone size, CDR3 DNA, CDR3 protein. D genes are given only for firm matches. A clone size is listed for some rows: how often the clone was seen (once, few, many), or a class if it is expanded.

v_gene: TRBV5-1
d_gene: TRBD2
j_gene: TRBJ2-1
abundance: NA
CDR3nt: TGCGCCAGCAGCTCCGGGACTAGCGGGACGAATGAGCAGTTCTTC
CDR3aa: CASSSGTSGTNEQFF

v_gene: TRBV19
d_gene: TRBD2
j_gene: TRBJ2-3
abundance: NA
CDR3nt: TGTGCCAGTAGTATGACTAGCGGGAGCGCGTATTTT
CDR3aa: CASSMTSGSAYF

v_gene: TRBV27
d_gene: NA
j_gene: TRBJ2-1
abundance: NA
CDR3nt: TGTGCCAGCAGCCTACTAGGCAATGAGCAGTTCTTC
CDR3aa: CASSLLGNEQFF

v_gene: TRBV28
d_gene: TRBD1
j_gene: TRBJ1-3
abundance: NA
CDR3nt: TGTGCCAGCAGTATAGACGGGACAGGGAGGGGAAACACCATATATTTT
CDR3aa: CASSIDGTGRGNTIYF

v_gene: TRBV5-1
d_gene: NA
j_gene: TRBJ2-3
abundance: NA
CDR3nt: TGCGCCAGCAGCTTCAACAGGGAAACAGATACGCAGTATTTT
CDR3aa: CASSFNRETDTQYF

v_gene: TRBV2
d_gene: NA
j_gene: TRBJ1-5
abundance: NA
CDR3nt: TGTGCCAGCGGTGCTGGGACACCATTGAGCAATCAGCCCCAGCATTTT
CDR3aa: CASGAGTPLSNQPQHF

v_gene: TRBV27
d_gene: TRBD1
j_gene: TRBJ2-7
abundance: NA
CDR3nt: TGTGCCAGCAGTTTGGGGACAGGGCGCGCGGACGAGCAGTACTTC
CDR3aa: CASSLGTGRADEQYF

v_gene: TRBV10-3
d_gene: TRBD1
j_gene: TRBJ2-7
abundance: NA
CDR3nt: TGTGCCATCAGTGAGCCGAGGACAGGGAGCTCCTACGAGCAGTACTTC
CDR3aa: CAISEPRTGSSYEQYF

v_gene: TRBV15
d_gene: NA
j_gene: TRBJ2-5
abundance: NA
CDR3nt: TGTGCCACCAGCCTCCTTCGGGAGACCCAGTACTTC
CDR3aa: CATSLLRETQYF

v_gene: TRBV28
d_gene: NA
j_gene: TRBJ2-4
abundance: NA
CDR3nt: TGTGCCAGCCGGCGCGGTTCCAAAAACATTCAGTACTTC
CDR3aa: CASRRGSKNIQYF

v_gene: TRBV28
d_gene: TRBD2
j_gene: TRBJ2-7
abundance: NA
CDR3nt: TGTGCCAGCAGTTGGTTTCGGAATAGCGGGATGTACGAGCAGTACTTC
CDR3aa: CASSWFRNSGMYEQYF

v_gene: TRBV9
d_gene: TRBD2
j_gene: TRBJ2-5
abundance: NA
CDR3nt: TGTGCCAGCAGCGCCCTAGCGGGAGTGGTCGGGGAGACCCAGTACTTC
CDR3aa: CASSALAGVVGETQYF

v_gene: TRBV9
d_gene: TRBD2
j_gene: TRBJ2-1
abundance: NA
CDR3nt: TGTGCCAGCAGCGGGGCCCAGACTAGCGGGGGACCCTACAATGAGCAGTTCTTC
CDR3aa: CASSGAQTSGGPYNEQFF

v_gene: TRBV6-1
d_gene: NA
j_gene: TRBJ1-5
abundance: NA
CDR3nt: TGTGCCAGCAGTGTGGGGGCTGGCAATCAGCCCCAGCATTTT
CDR3aa: CASSVGAGNQPQHF

v_gene: TRBV7-2
d_gene: TRBD1
j_gene: TRBJ1-1
abundance: NA
CDR3nt: TGTGCCAGCAGCAAAGGGACAGGGCGGACTGAAGCTTTCTTT
CDR3aa: CASSKGTGRTEAFF

v_gene: TRBV28
d_gene: TRBD2
j_gene: TRBJ2-7
abundance: NA
CDR3nt: TGTGCCAGCAGTTTTCCGACTAGCGGGCACTACGAGCAGTACTTC
CDR3aa: CASSFPTSGHYEQYF

v_gene: TRBV6-4
d_gene: TRBD2
j_gene: TRBJ2-1
abundance: NA
CDR3nt: TGTGCCAGCAGTGACTCTAGCGGGAGCTACAATGAGCAGTTCTTC
CDR3aa: CASSDSSGSYNEQFF

v_gene: TRBV28
d_gene: TRBD2
j_gene: TRBJ2-2
abundance: NA
CDR3nt: TGTGCCAGCAGCCGGACTAGCGGGAGGGCCCATGGGACCGGGGAGCTGTTTTTT
CDR3aa: CASSRTSGRAHGTGELFF

v_gene: TRBV2
d_gene: NA
j_gene: TRBJ2-2
abundance: NA
CDR3nt: TGTGCCAGCAGTGTGCAGTCGAACACCGGGGAGCTGTTTTTT
CDR3aa: CASSVQSNTGELFF

v_gene: TRBV19
d_gene: TRBD2
j_gene: TRBJ2-7
abundance: few
CDR3nt: TGTGCCAGTAGTATGACTAGCGGGAGGAGCGAGCAGTACTTC
CDR3aa: CASSMTSGRSEQYF

v_gene: TRBV9
d_gene: TRBD2
j_gene: TRBJ2-3
abundance: NA
CDR3nt: TGTGCCAGCAGCCGGGCGAGCGGGAGGAATCCCACAGATACGCAGTATTTT
CDR3aa: CASSRASGRNPTDTQYF

v_gene: TRBV4-1
d_gene: NA
j_gene: TRBJ2-2
abundance: NA
CDR3nt: TGCGCCAGCAGCCAAGTCGTCGGGGTCGCGAACACCGGGGAGCTGTTTTTT
CDR3aa: CASSQVVGVANTGELFF

v_gene: TRBV7-3
d_gene: TRBD1
j_gene: TRBJ2-3
abundance: once
CDR3nt: TGTGCCAGCAGCTCGGGGGACAGGCCTAGCACAGATACGCAGTATTTT
CDR3aa: CASSSGDRPSTDTQYF

v_gene: TRBV28
d_gene: NA
j_gene: TRBJ1-5
abundance: NA
CDR3nt: TGTGCCAGCACCTACCAGGGCTATAGCAATCAGCCCCAGCATTTT
CDR3aa: CASTYQGYSNQPQHF

v_gene: TRBV5-1
d_gene: TRBD1
j_gene: TRBJ2-7
abundance: once
CDR3nt: TGCGCCAGCGGAAACCGGGACAGAGCCTACGAGCAGTACTTC
CDR3aa: CASGNRDRAYEQYF

v_gene: TRBV28
d_gene: NA
j_gene: TRBJ2-7
abundance: NA
CDR3nt: TGTGCCAGCAGTTCCAGTCAGGCTTACGAGCAGTACTTC
CDR3aa: CASSSSQAYEQYF

v_gene: TRBV11-2
d_gene: TRBD2
j_gene: TRBJ2-7
abundance: NA
CDR3nt: TGTGCCAGCAGCCCCTCGGGGGGATCGTACGAGCAGTACTTC
CDR3aa: CASSPSGGSYEQYF

v_gene: TRBV19
d_gene: TRBD2
j_gene: TRBJ2-3
abundance: few
CDR3nt: TGTGCCAGTAGTATAGGGGCGGGAGGGCCGAAAGATACGCAGTATTTT
CDR3aa: CASSIGAGGPKDTQYF

v_gene: TRBV5-4
d_gene: NA
j_gene: TRBJ2-6
abundance: NA
CDR3nt: TGTGCCAGCAGCGGCGTAGCCTCTGGGGCCAACGTCCTGACTTTC
CDR3aa: CASSGVASGANVLTF

v_gene: TRBV30
d_gene: NA
j_gene: TRBJ2-5
abundance: NA
CDR3nt: TGTGCCTGTACCCGAGGGGGGGCAGAGACCCAGTACTTC
CDR3aa: CACTRGGAETQYF

v_gene: TRBV18
d_gene: NA
j_gene: TRBJ1-1
abundance: NA
CDR3nt: TGTGCCAGCTCTTTGACAGGGAACACTGAAGCTTTCTTT
CDR3aa: CASSLTGNTEAFF

v_gene: TRBV23-1
d_gene: TRBD1
j_gene: TRBJ2-7
abundance: NA
CDR3nt: TGCGCCAGCAGTCCCCGGGACAGGGACTACGAGCAGTACTTC
CDR3aa: CASSPRDRDYEQYF

v_gene: TRBV30
d_gene: NA
j_gene: TRBJ2-7
abundance: NA
CDR3nt: TGTGCCTGGAGTGCCGGACACTCCTACGAGCAGTACTTC
CDR3aa: CAWSAGHSYEQYF

v_gene: TRBV9
d_gene: TRBD1
j_gene: TRBJ2-2
abundance: NA
CDR3nt: TGTGCCAGCAGCGTCAGGGGGCGTACCGGGGAGCTGTTTTTT
CDR3aa: CASSVRGRTGELFF

v_gene: TRBV19
d_gene: TRBD2
j_gene: TRBJ2-1
abundance: NA
CDR3nt: TGTGCCAGTAGTCCCCCCGTAGCGGGAGGCGGCAATGAGCAGTTCTTC
CDR3aa: CASSPPVAGGGNEQFF

v_gene: TRBV6-5
d_gene: TRBD1
j_gene: TRBJ2-7
abundance: NA
CDR3nt: TGTGCCAGCAGTTACTCGCGGGGACAGGGGGCCAAGCAGTACTTC
CDR3aa: CASSYSRGQGAKQYF

v_gene: TRBV2
d_gene: TRBD1
j_gene: TRBJ1-1
abundance: NA
CDR3nt: TGTGCCAGCAGTGAAGGATGGGGACAGGGGGCGTCGGACACTGAAGCTTTCTTT
CDR3aa: CASSEGWGQGASDTEAFF

v_gene: TRBV9
d_gene: TRBD1
j_gene: TRBJ1-4
abundance: few
CDR3nt: TGTGCCAGCAGCGCAACCGGGACAGCGCATGAAAAACTGTTTTTT
CDR3aa: CASSATGTAHEKLFF

v_gene: TRBV6-1
d_gene: TRBD1
j_gene: TRBJ1-3
abundance: few
CDR3nt: TGTGCCAGCAGTGCCGGGACAGGGGAAGGAAACACCATATATTTT
CDR3aa: CASSAGTGEGNTIYF

v_gene: TRBV5-1
d_gene: NA
j_gene: TRBJ2-1
abundance: NA
CDR3nt: TGCGCCAGCAGTCCGGGTGGTTCCTACAATGAGCAGTTCTTC
CDR3aa: CASSPGGSYNEQFF

v_gene: TRBV28
d_gene: NA
j_gene: TRBJ2-7
abundance: NA
CDR3nt: TGTGCCAGCAGTTGGGGACAATACGAGCAGTACTTC
CDR3aa: CASSWGQYEQYF